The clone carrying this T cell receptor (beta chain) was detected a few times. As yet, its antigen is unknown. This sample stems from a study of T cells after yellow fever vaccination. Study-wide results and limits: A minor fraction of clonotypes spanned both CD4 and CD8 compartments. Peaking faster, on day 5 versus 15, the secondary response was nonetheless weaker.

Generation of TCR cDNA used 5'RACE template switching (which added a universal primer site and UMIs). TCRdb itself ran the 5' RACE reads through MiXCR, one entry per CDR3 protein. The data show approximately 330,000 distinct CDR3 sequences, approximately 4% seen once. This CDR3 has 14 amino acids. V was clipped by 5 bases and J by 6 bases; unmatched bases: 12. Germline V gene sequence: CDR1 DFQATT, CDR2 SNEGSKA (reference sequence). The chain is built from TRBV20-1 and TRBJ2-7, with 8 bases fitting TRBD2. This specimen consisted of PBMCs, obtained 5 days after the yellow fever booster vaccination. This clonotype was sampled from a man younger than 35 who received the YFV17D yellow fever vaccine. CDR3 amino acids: CSASPAGAVGEQYF. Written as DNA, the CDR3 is TGCAGTGCTTCTCCAGCGGGGGCGGTCGGCGAGCAGTACTTC.